These T cell receptor beta chains were read from a single sample in a study of blood T cell repertoires in COVID-19. The method was immunoSEQ multiplex PCR; TCRdb's version includes in-frame clones alone and lacks a portion of them. The table shows 150,000 to 200,000 clones, with around three quarters occurring only once. The sequenced sample consisted of peripheral blood. All receptors derive from a man aged 60-69 years with active or convalescent COVID-19. CDR3s include the opening cysteine and the closing phenylalanine or tryptophan. D genes are given only for firm matches. Only part of the rows carry a size: once, few, many, or a class if the clone is expanded.

V gene	D gene	J gene	clone size	CDR3 protein	CDR3 DNA
TRBV4-3	-	TRBJ1-4	-	CASSQGRLTNEKLFF	TGCGCCAGCAGCCAAGGGAGATTAACTAATGAAAAACTGTTTTTT
TRBV9	TRBD1	TRBJ1-5	few	CASSRSPGGGQPQHF	TGTGCCAGCAGCAGATCTCCAGGGGGCGGACAGCCCCAGCATTTT
TRBV9	-	TRBJ2-7	-	CASSGPPGLHYEQYF	TGTGCCAGCAGCGGGCCACCGGGTCTCCACTACGAGCAGTACTTC
TRBV30	TRBD2	TRBJ2-7	once	CAWSTSGRQQYF	TGTGCCTGGTCGACTAGCGGGAGACAGCAGTACTTC
TRBV7-2	TRBD1	TRBJ1-6	-	CASSGGQASSYNSPLHF	TGTGCCAGCAGCGGGGGACAGGCGAGCTCCTATAATTCACCCCTCCACTTT
TRBV19	TRBD1	TRBJ1-1	-	CASSMGDRDSEAFF	TGTGCCAGTAGTATGGGGGACAGGGACTCTGAAGCTTTCTTT
TRBV27	-	TRBJ1-1	-	CASSQAGQNTEAFF	TGTGCCAGCAGCCAAGCGGGGCAGAACACTGAAGCTTTCTTT
TRBV10-3	TRBD2	TRBJ2-3	-	CAISELGRTSGTDTQYF	TGTGCCATCAGTGAGCTAGGGCGGACTAGCGGGACAGATACGCAGTATTTT
TRBV6-5	-	TRBJ1-2	-	CASSTHRGYYGYTF	TGTGCCAGCAGTACTCATCGGGGATACTATGGCTACACCTTC
TRBV2	-	TRBJ1-1	-	CASSEHRDTEAFF	TGTGCCAGCAGTGAACACAGGGACACTGAAGCTTTCTTT
TRBV7-2	-	TRBJ2-7	few	CASSYISYEQYF	TGTGCCAGCAGCTATATTTCCTACGAGCAGTACTTC